This passage covers 30 T cell receptor beta chains from one sample sequenced in a study of blood T cell repertoires in COVID-19. Generated by immunoSEQ multiplex PCR, the TCRdb table keeps only in-frame clones and is missing some. This sample carries some 200,000 clones, 65% to 90% of them seen once, and the ten largest clones take 2.4%. The material sequenced was peripheral blood. The receptors were sampled from a woman in her 70s with COVID-19, enrolled during active disease.

The chain joins TRBV5-6 to TRBJ2-7; a weak D match, TRBD1 (6 bases). CDR1 and CDR2 (germline): SGHDT, YYEEEE. V was trimmed by 4 bases and J by 4 bases, leaving 15 bases between them. The CDR3 spans 14 residues. The CDR3 bases are TGTGCCAGCAGCCGAACGGACAGAGCTTACGAGCAGTACTTC. Amino acids: CASSRTDRAYEQYF. The entire variable domain, with the rest obtained from reference TRBV5-6 and TRBJ2-7, is as follows: DAGVTQSPTHLIKTRGQQVTLRCSPKSGHDTVSWYQQALGQGPQFIFQYYEEEERQRGNFPDRFSGHQFPNYSSELNVNALLLGDSALYLCASSRTDRAYEQYFGPGTRLTVT.

The chain is built from TRBV12-5 and TRBJ2-3; TRBD1 matches at 11 bases. CDR3 length: 14 residues. Germline CDR1 is LGHNT and CDR2 is FRNRAP. The junction had 6 bases not matched to a gene; V was cut back by 6 bases and J by 7 bases. This chain's CDR3 is CASGMGQGENTQYF. In DNA, the CDR3 is TGTGCTAGTGGCATGGGACAGGGGGAAAATACGCAGTATTTT.

V gene TRBV5-4 combines with J gene TRBJ2-7; possible D gene TRBD2, 6 bases. Per germline, CDR1 SGHNT and CDR2 YYREEE (reference sequence). Trimming took off 4 bases at V and 1 base at J, with 18 bases between the two ends. This CDR3 has 16 residues. The CDR3 protein is CASSRGGQRGSYEQYF. CDR3 in DNA: TGTGCCAGCAGCCGAGGAGGGCAAAGGGGATCCTACGAGCAGTACTTC.

The J gene is TRBJ1-2, the V gene TRBV7-9; a possible D gene is TRBD1 (5 bases). V lost 6 bases and J 4 bases, leaving 12 bases between the germline ends. Germline V gene sequence: CDR1 SEHNR, CDR2 FQNEAQ (reference sequence). The CDR3 totals 13 residues. DNA of the CDR3: TGTGCCAGCAGTCTTGACAGATTCTATGGCTACACCTTC. Translated, it gives CASSLDRFYGYTF.

The chain combines TRBV7-8 with TRBJ2-2, with D perhaps TRBD2 (6 bases). The CDR3 has 17 residues. Germline values: CDR1 SGHVS, CDR2 FQNEAQ. Trimming cost V 1 base and J 5 bases, with 17 bases left between them. The CDR3 DNA reads TGTGCCAGCAGCTTAGAGGCACGGACTATCGGAACCGGGGAGCTGTTTTTT. Its translation is CASSLEARTIGTGELFF.

The gene calls are TRBV29-1 and TRBJ1-2, with 7 bases lining up with TRBD1. CDR3 length: 13 residues. Germline V gives CDR1 SQVTM, CDR2 ANQGSEA. V shed 4 bases, J shed 2 bases, and the junction held 4 bases outside the gene matches. The chain's CDR3 is CSVAQGGNYGYTF. CDR3 coding DNA: TGCAGCGTTGCTCAGGGGGGCAACTATGGCTACACCTTC. The variable domain in full, with the rest retrieved from reference TRBV29-1 and TRBJ1-2, is SAVISQKPSRDICQRGTSLTIQCQVDSQVTMMFWYRQQPGQSLTLIATANQGSEATYESGFVIDKFPISRPNLTFSTLTVSNMSPEDSSIYLCSVAQGGNYGYTFGSGTRLTVV.

V and J are TRBV4-1 and TRBJ2-3; 15 bases fit TRBD2. Germline lookup yields CDR1 MGHRA and CDR2 YSYEKL. The CDR3 has 17 residues. V trimming: 3 bases; J trimming: 2 bases; junction bases outside the gene matches: 3. CDR3 DNA sequence: TGCGCCAGCAGCCAGGGACTAGCGGGGGGAATCACAGATACGCAGTATTTT. Protein: CASSQGLAGGITDTQYF.

CDR3 amino acids: CASGRTGGNEKLFF. For the CDR3, the DNA is TGTGCCAGCGGCCGGACAGGAGGGAATGAAAAACTGTTTTTT. The chain uses TRBV6-5 and TRBJ1-4; TRBD1 aligns across 7 bases. Trimming cost V 8 bases and J 5 bases; bases outside gene matches: 8. Germline-derived CDR1 and CDR2 are MNHEY and SVGAGI. The CDR3 runs 14 residues.

This chain connects TRBV3-1 (or the pseudogene TRBV3-2) to TRBJ2-5, with D perhaps matching TRBD1 (6 bases). The CDR3 totals 13 residues. Germline assignment: CDR1 LGHDT and CDR2 YNNKEL (reference sequence). V lost 4 bases to trimming and J lost 5 bases, with 11 bases between them. The chain's CDR3 is CASSLRGEETQYF. In DNA, the CDR3 is TGTGCCAGCAGCCTCAGGGGTGAGGAGACCCAGTACTTC.

The chain has TRBV18 and TRBJ1-6; D might be TRBD1 (5 bases). CDR3 size: 15 residues. The germline V gene encodes CDR1 KGHSH and CDR2 LQKENI. Trimming left V 6 bases short and J 3 bases short, with 12 bases between. The DNA of the CDR3 is TGTGCCAGCTCCCTCGGGACTATCTATAATTCACCCCTCCACTTT. It encodes CASSLGTIYNSPLHF.

V gene TRBV7-9 combines with J gene TRBJ1-6, with a possible D match to TRBD1 (5 bases). This CDR3 contains 15 residues. Germline V gene data show CDR1 as SEHNR and CDR2 as FQNEAQ (reference sequence). Trimming took 5 bases from V and 10 from J, leaving 18 bases between them. The CDR3 sequence: CASSLQGAGVSPLHF. The CDR3 DNA reads as TGTGCCAGCAGCCTGCAGGGTGCCGGCGTATCACCCCTCCACTTT.

The chain couples TRBV5-1 to TRBJ2-2; 8 bases are shared with TRBD2. V gave up 4 bases and J gave up 6 bases; unmatched junction bases: 14. Germline CDR1 reads SGHRS; CDR2 reads YFSETQ. The CDR3 runs to 17 residues. The CDR3 nucleotides are TGCGCCAGCAGCCCCCAAGGACTAGCTGTAAAATCCGGGGAGCTGTTTTTT. Translating gives CASSPQGLAVKSGELFF.

This sequence joins TRBV29-1 and TRBJ1-4; 7 nucleotides agree with TRBD1. The V gene's germline CDR1 is SQVTM and CDR2 ANQGSEA. The CDR3 consists of 12 residues. V lost 7 bases, J lost 9 bases, and 8 bases stayed unmatched. The CDR3 bases are TGCAGCGCCAGCGAGGGGGCTCAAAAACTGTTTTTT. It encodes CSASEGAQKLFF.

The V call is TRBV30, the J call TRBJ1-2; 7 bases agree with TRBD1. The CDR3 extends over 13 amino acids. Germline CDR1 is GTSNPN and CDR2 is SVGIG (reference sequence). J was trimmed by 4 bases and V by 1 base; bases with no gene match: 3. This CDR3 reads CAWSATGIYGYTF. The DNA of the CDR3 is TGTGCCTGGAGTGCGACAGGGATCTATGGCTACACCTTC.

The chain links TRBV3-1 (or the pseudogene TRBV3-2) to TRBJ2-7; 11 bases map to TRBD2. J gave up 6 bases and V 1 base, and 5 bases lay outside the gene matches. Germline-derived CDR1 and CDR2 are LGHDT and YNNKEL (reference sequence). The CDR3 contains 15 residues. CDR3 protein: CASSQASGGIVEQYF. The CDR3 bases are TGTGCCAGCAGCCAAGCTAGCGGGGGGATCGTCGAGCAGTACTTC.

This clone appeared a few times. The genes are TRBV9 and TRBJ2-5; the match to TRBD2 covers 7 bases. Germline V gene sequence: CDR1 SGDLS, CDR2 YYNGEE. There are 16 residues in the CDR3. V dropped 0 bases and J dropped 2; count of bases not matched to a gene: 7. This CDR3 is CASSVDPSGWQETQYF. Written as DNA, the CDR3 is TGTGCCAGCAGCGTAGACCCTAGCGGATGGCAAGAGACCCAGTACTTC.

The CDR3, as DNA: TGTGCCAGCAGCCCCCGGACGGGAACCGGTGAAGCTTTCTTT. Its translation: CASSPRTGTGEAFF. V is TRBV7-8 and J is TRBJ1-1; D is undetermined. V was clipped by 5 bases and J by 7 bases, with 17 bases between them. CDR1 and CDR2 (germline): SGHVS, FQNEAQ. The CDR3 runs 14 residues.

The chain combines TRBV2 with TRBJ2-5; a possible D gene is TRBD2 (5 bases). Trimming stripped 8 bases from V and 5 bases from J, with 15 bases between. There are 13 residues in the CDR3. CDR1 is SNHLY and CDR2 is FYNNEI in the germline V gene. CDR3 protein: CASEAEGYETQYF. The DNA for the CDR3 is TGTGCCAGCGAGGCCGAGGGATACGAGACCCAGTACTTC.

The chain recombines TRBV7-8 with TRBJ1-4; D gene ambiguous. Deletions cut 5 bases from V and 10 bases from J, with 11 bases between. The CDR3 has 12 residues. The V gene's germline CDR1 is SGHVS and CDR2 FQNEAQ. CDR3: CASSLEVGKLFF. CDR3 bases: TGTGCCAGCAGCCTTGAGGTCGGAAAACTGTTTTTT. The whole variable domain, remainder taken from reference TRBV7-8 and TRBJ1-4, is GAGVSQSPRYKVAKRGQDVALRCDPISGHVSLFWYQQALGQGPEFLTYFQNEAQLDKSGLPSDRFFAERPEGSVSTLKIQRTQQEDSAVYLCASSLEVGKLFFGSGTQLSVL.

This clone was observed a few times. The J gene is TRBJ1-5, the V gene TRBV6-2 or TRBV6-3, with no clear D. V shed 5 bases and J shed 4 bases, with 9 bases lying between them. Germline V gene lookup returns CDR1 MNHEY and CDR2 SVGEGT. The CDR3 loop spans 13 amino acids. The CDR3 spells CASSVAGNQPQHF. The DNA of the CDR3 is TGTGCCAGCAGTGTAGCGGGGAATCAGCCCCAGCATTTT.

The CDR3: CASSPPSQGWAEAFF. The CDR3 region has the DNA TGTGCCAGCTCACCACCATCACAGGGTTGGGCTGAAGCTTTCTTT. V and J are TRBV18 and TRBJ1-1; the D gene is possibly TRBD1 (6 bases). The CDR3 is 15 amino acids. V lost 0 bases and J 6 bases, leaving 14 bases between the germline ends. CDR1 is KGHSH, CDR2 LQKENI, per germline.

V and J are TRBV29-1 and TRBJ1-1; D unclear. This CDR3 spans 13 amino acids. In germline, CDR1 is SQVTM, CDR2 ANQGSEA. Trimming removed 1 base from V and 2 bases from J, with 8 bases in between. The CDR3 loop is CSVEGTANTEAFF. The CDR3, as DNA: TGCAGCGTTGAAGGAACAGCAAACACTGAAGCTTTCTTT.

The chain joins TRBV25-1 to TRBJ2-3, with D perhaps TRBD2 (6 bases). CDR3 length equals 16 residues. Germline V CDR1 and CDR2: MGHDK, SYGVNS. Deletions cut 1 base from V and 4 bases from J, with 15 bases between. This CDR3 reads CASSESGGTASDTQYF. The CDR3, as DNA: TGTGCCAGCAGTGAATCAGGCGGGACCGCTTCAGATACGCAGTATTTT.

The CDR3: CASKPGTGGTEKLFF. The CDR3 nucleotides read TGTGCCAGCAAGCCAGGGACAGGGGGCACTGAAAAACTGTTTTTT. The rearrangement links TRBV2 to TRBJ1-4, with 12 bases that match TRBD1. CDR3 length: 15 amino acids. CDR1 SNHLY and CDR2 FYNNEI come from the germline V gene. J was trimmed by 7 bases and V by 7 bases; bases with no gene match: 7.

The chain uses TRBV7-6 and TRBJ2-1; TRBD1 aligns across 9 bases. V was pared by 5 bases and J by 5 bases, with 7 bases of the junction left unmatched. The germline V gene has CDR1 SGHVS and CDR2 FNYEAQ. The CDR3 is 15 amino acids. CDR3 DNA: TGTGCCAGCAGCACCGGACAGGGGACCCACAATGAGCAGTTCTTC. This translates into CASSTGQGTHNEQFF.

The chain is built from TRBV3-1 (or the pseudogene TRBV3-2) and TRBJ1-2; TRBD1 matches at 7 bases. The V gene end was trimmed by 0 bases and the J gene end by 1 base; junction bases not matched to a gene: 2. The CDR3 sequence is 15 residues long. In germline, CDR1 is LGHDT, CDR2 YNNKEL (reference sequence). CDR3 nucleotides: TGTGCCAGCAGCCAAGATCAGGGGGTTAACTATGGCTACACCTTC. This codes for CASSQDQGVNYGYTF.

V gene TRBV6-5 combines with J gene TRBJ2-1; D not certain. V lost 6 bases and J lost 1, with 10 bases in between. This CDR3 comprises 14 residues. The germline V gene encodes CDR1 MNHEY and CDR2 SVGAGI. CDR3: CASRTLGSYNEQFF. The CDR3 DNA sequence: TGTGCCAGCAGGACTCTCGGGTCCTACAATGAGCAGTTCTTC.

This chain uses TRBV11-3 with TRBJ1-2; 8 positions agree with TRBD1. The CDR3 has 15 residues. After removal of 0 bases from V and 2 bases from J, the junction contained 2 bases not matched to a gene. Germline V lookup: CDR1 SGHNT, CDR2 YENEEA. The CDR3 DNA is TGTGCCAGCAGCTTAGATGGGGACAGGAACTATGGCTACACCTTC. Translating it yields CASSLDGDRNYGYTF. Full variable domain (missing parts from reference TRBV11-3 and TRBJ1-2): EAGVVQSPRYKIIEKKQPVAFWCNPISGHNTLYWYLQNLGQGPELLIRYENEEAVDDSQLPKDRFSAERLKGVDSTLKIQPAELGDSAVYLCASSLDGDRNYGYTFGSGTRLTVV.

This clone was observed a few times. This chain connects TRBV2 to TRBJ1-6; D is perhaps TRBD1 (6 bases). Germline CDR1 reads SNHLY; CDR2 reads FYNNEI. V lost 4 bases to trimming and J lost 10 bases, with 8 bases between them. The CDR3 contains 12 residues. The CDR3 sequence is CASSVQGSPLHF. CDR3 in DNA: TGTGCCAGCAGTGTCCAGGGGTCACCCCTCCACTTT.

This chain connects TRBV5-1 to TRBJ1-2, with D possibly being TRBD1 (6 bases). Germline lookup yields CDR1 SGHRS and CDR2 YFSETQ. Trimming removed 0 bases from V and 2 bases from J, with 8 bases in between. The length of the CDR3 is 14 residues. CDR3 in amino acids: CASSLGTDNYGYTF. In DNA form, the CDR3 reads TGCGCCAGCAGCTTGGGGACAGACAACTATGGCTACACCTTC.